What follows are 18 T cell receptor beta chains derived from one specimen sequenced in a study of Graves' ophthalmopathy and Graves' hyperthyroidism. The study amplified TCR beta CDR3 regions using RNA transcripts. Amplification began with first-round RT-PCR using HTBI primers, then second-round multiplex PCR was performed. TCRdb reprocessed the multiplex PCR reads via MiXCR and lists one record per CDR3 protein. In the table there are about 740,000 distinct CDR3 sequences, roughly two fifths of which are singletons. Sample: peripheral blood. Receptor source: an adult man with Graves' ophthalmopathy.

This chain joins TRBV25-1 and TRBJ2-2; 9 bases line up with TRBD2. The CDR3 is 20 residues long. Germline trimming cut 6 bases from V and 0 bases from J; bases unmatched to any gene: 17. The germline V gene encodes CDR1 MGHDK and CDR2 SYGVNS. The CDR3 nucleotides read TGTGCCAGCAGCCTCTTGATTAGCGGGGGTCGGACGTCGAACACCGGGGAGCTGTTTTTT. As protein: CASSLLISGGRTSNTGELFF.

The chain combines TRBV5-6 with TRBJ1-1; D unresolved. Trimming stripped 0 bases from V and 4 bases from J, with 7 bases between. Germline V CDR1 and CDR2: SGHDT, YYEEEE. The CDR3 spans 13 residues. The CDR3 coding sequence is TGTGCCAGCAGCTTGGTACAGAGCACTGAAGCTTTCTTT. This translates into CASSLVQSTEAFF.

This clonotype was detected ten times or more. This rearrangement joins TRBV14 to TRBJ2-5, with D possibly being TRBD2 (6 bases). The CDR3 has 14 amino acids. V shed 3 bases and J shed 7 bases, with 15 bases lying between them. CDR1 and CDR2 from the germline V gene are SGHDN and FVKESK. CDR3 residues: CASSHLVGGRTQYF. The CDR3 coding sequence is TGTGCCAGCAGCCATCTGGTGGGAGGACGGACCCAGTACTTC.

DNA of the CDR3: TGCAGTGCTAGAGGGGGACAGGGATATGATTCACCCCTCCACTTT. Its translation is CSARGGQGYDSPLHF. The chain has TRBV20-1 and TRBJ1-6; 9 bases are a match to TRBD1. Trimming removed 1 base from V and 8 bases from J; junction bases left unmatched: 6. Looked up from germline, CDR1 is DFQATT and CDR2 is SNEGSKA (reference sequence). CDR3 length: 15 amino acids.

As regards this clonotype: One end of the junction varies from germline; a read error may be responsible. CDR3 sequence (DNA): TGTGCCAGCAGTTTGAAATCGGGATCCGAGCAGCACTTC. Translation: CASSLKSGSEQHF. The rearrangement links TRBV12-3 or TRBV12-4 to TRBJ2-7, with D perhaps matching TRBD2 (5 bases). The CDR3 is made up of 13 amino acids.

The J gene is TRBJ2-7, the V gene TRBV2, with TRBD1 identical over 10 bases. CDR1 and CDR2 (germline): SNHLY, FYNNEI. Losses at the gene ends were 5 bases for V and 4 bases for J; bases not matched to a gene: 8. There are 15 residues in the CDR3. CDR3 nucleotide sequence: TGTGCCAGCAGTTTAGCGACAGGGGGCCCTTACGAGCAGTACTTC. Protein product: CASSLATGGPYEQYF.

This clonotype has a count of ten or more. The chain links TRBV7-2 to TRBJ1-1; D gene ambiguous. The V and J ends lost 6 bases and 0 bases respectively, with 8 bases between them. The CDR3 has 13 residues. The germline V gene encodes CDR1 SGHTA and CDR2 FQGNSA. The CDR3 sequence is CASRGDLNTEAFF. CDR3 coding DNA: TGTGCCAGCAGGGGAGATTTGAACACTGAAGCTTTCTTT.

V usage is TRBV25-1 and J usage is TRBJ1-5; 7 nucleotides match TRBD1. The V gene's germline CDR1 is MGHDK and CDR2 SYGVNS. The CDR3 contains 17 residues. J gave up 0 bases and V 5 bases, and 10 bases lay outside the gene matches. This chain's CDR3 is CASSLYDPGGSNQPQHF. In DNA, the CDR3 is TGTGCCAGCAGTTTATATGATCCAGGGGGTAGCAATCAGCCCCAGCATTTT.

The table lists this clonotype with a few counts. The chain links TRBV11-2 to TRBJ2-5; maybe TRBD2 (5 bases). Germline CDR1 is SGHAT and CDR2 is FQNNGV. This CDR3 is built from 15 residues. V lost 1 base, J lost 4 bases, and 13 bases lay in between. The DNA of the CDR3 is TGTGCCAGCAGCTTAGGACCGGGAATGGGAGAGACCCAGTACTTC. It encodes CASSLGPGMGETQYF. Looking up the rest from reference TRBV11-2 and TRBJ2-5 gives the full variable domain: EAGVAQSPRYKIIEKRQSVAFWCNPISGHATLYWYQQILGQGPKLLIQFQNNGVVDDSQLPKDRFSAERLKGVDSTLKIQPAKLEDSAVYLCASSLGPGMGETQYFGPGTRLLVL.

The V and J genes are TRBV20-1 and TRBJ1-4; 9 bases map to TRBD1. Germline V CDR1 and CDR2: DFQATT, SNEGSKA (reference sequence). The CDR3 consists of 11 residues. V shed 6 bases, J shed 16 bases, and the junction held 9 bases outside the gene matches. The CDR3 protein is CSAAGTGTRFF. The CDR3 nucleotides read TGCAGTGCAGCCGGGACAGGGACTCGGTTTTTT.

V and J are TRBV24-1 and TRBJ2-5, with 9 nucleotides matching TRBD1. This CDR3 comprises 14 residues. CDR1 is KGHDR and CDR2 is SFDVKD in the germline V gene. Germline trimming cut 4 bases from V and 4 bases from J; bases unmatched to any gene: 3. The CDR3 nucleotides read TGTGCCACCAGTGACCCACAGGGGGCAGAGACCCAGTACTTC. Protein sequence: CATSDPQGAETQYF.

This clonotype was observed a few times. The genes are TRBV25-1 and TRBJ1-2; possible D gene TRBD1, 5 bases. This CDR3 region has 15 residues. Trimming stripped 6 bases from V and 4 bases from J, with 18 bases between. The germline gives CDR1 MGHDK, CDR2 SYGVNS. As DNA, the CDR3 is TGTGCCAGCAGCCCCGCCGGCCAGGGTGGCTATGGCTACACCTTC. Protein sequence: CASSPAGQGGYGYTF.

This clonotype was recorded at least ten times. The rearrangement joins TRBV7-2 to TRBJ1-2, with unresolved D. There are 15 residues in the CDR3. CDR1 SGHTA and CDR2 FQGNSA come from the germline V gene. V lost 1 base and J lost 3, with 12 bases in between. The CDR3 loop is CASSLVPDHYYGYTF. CDR3 nucleotide sequence: TGTGCCAGCAGCTTAGTCCCAGACCACTACTATGGCTACACCTTC.

Concerning this clonotype itself: It may be a read error: a sequence one base away is much more abundant. The CDR3 here is CATSDPGVSNQPQHF. The CDR3 nucleotides are TGTGCCACCAGTGACCCAGGGGTTAGCAATCAGCCCCAGCATTTT. The V call is TRBV24-1, the J call TRBJ1-5; tentatively, D is TRBD1 (6 bases). The V gene's germline CDR1 is KGHDR and CDR2 SFDVKD. Trimming left V 4 bases short and J 0 bases short, with 9 bases between. This CDR3 is 15 amino acids long.

The table lists this clonotype with many counts. The gene calls are TRBV10-3 and TRBJ2-7, with 8 bases matching TRBD1. Germline-derived CDR1 and CDR2 are ENHRY and SYGVKD. With 10 bases clipped from V and 4 bases from J, the junction kept 9 bases outside the gene matches. The CDR3 has 13 residues. DNA for the CDR3: TGTGCCACGCAGGGGGCATCGCGATACGAGCAGTACTTC. Its translation: CATQGASRYEQYF.

This rearrangement joins TRBV28 to TRBJ2-7, with a tentative D call TRBD1 (6 bases). Trimming pared 4 bases from V and 3 bases from J, leaving 25 bases between. The CDR3 totals 18 residues. CDR1 and CDR2 from the germline V gene are MDHEN and SYDVKM. The CDR3 reads CASSYSIRQATWVYEQYF. CDR3 sequence (DNA): TGTGCCAGCAGTTACTCGATAAGACAGGCTACCTGGGTCTACGAGCAGTACTTC. Complete variable domain (other parts from reference TRBV28 and TRBJ2-7): DVKVTQSSRYLVKRTGEKVFLECVQDMDHENMFWYRQDPGLGLRLIYFSYDVKMKEKGDIPEGYSVSREKKERFSLILESASTNQTSMYLCASSYSIRQATWVYEQYFGPGTRLTVT.

V gene TRBV7-2 combines with J gene TRBJ2-2, with D perhaps matching TRBD1 (6 bases). V lost 4 bases to trimming and J lost 6 bases, with 12 bases between them. CDR3 size: 14 residues. CDR1 is SGHTA and CDR2 is FQGNSA in the germline V gene. CDR3: CASSSGRGPGELFF. CDR3 in DNA: TGTGCCAGCAGCTCGGGCAGGGGTCCCGGGGAGCTGTTTTTT.

The count of this clonotype is one. One junction end does not reproduce the germline sequence, and a read error may be involved. The rearrangement uses TRBV19 and TRBJ1-4, with D maybe TRBD1 (6 bases). The CDR3 covers 14 residues. Looked up from germline, CDR1 is LNHDA and CDR2 is SQIVND (reference sequence). The CDR3 region has the DNA TGTGCCAGTAATCCCAGGGGAGAAGGCGAAAAACTGTCTTTT. It codes for CASNPRGEGEKLSF.